One sample yielded the 27 T cell receptor beta chains listed below, sequenced in a study of shared T cell receptors in the human thymus. Here immunoSEQ multiplex PCR was the method, and the copy in TCRdb shows in-frame clones only, minus some. The sample lists 600,000 to 900,000 clones; roughly 88% were seen once. This sample also belongs to another study, concerning human thymus T cells.

Sequenced input: thymocytes. These receptors all come from a girl less than two years old with a congenital heart defect.

This clone was picked up one time. The J gene is TRBJ1-4, the V gene TRBV9; 7 bases are a match to TRBD1. Per the germline V gene, CDR1 is SGDLS and CDR2 is YYNGEE. The J segment lost 4 bases and the V segment lost 4 bases, leaving 7 bases of the junction unmatched. The CDR3 extends over 15 amino acids. In DNA, the CDR3 is TGTGCCAGCAGCCCTCGGACAGGATATAATGAAAAACTGTTTTTT. Its protein product is CASSPRTGYNEKLFF.

The chain couples TRBV4-3 to TRBJ2-1; 7 bases agree with TRBD2. This CDR3 spans 16 amino acids. Germline CDR1 reads LGHNA; CDR2 reads YSLEER. The junction had 10 bases not matched to a gene; V was cut back by 0 bases and J by 8 bases. CDR3 bases: TGCGCCAGCAGCCAAGATTGGACTAGTTATCGAGATGAGCAGTTCTTC. Translating gives CASSQDWTSYRDEQFF.

The chain links TRBV7-9 to TRBJ1-2, with D unclear. The CDR3 covers 14 residues. Germline V lookup: CDR1 SEHNR, CDR2 FQNEAQ (reference sequence). The ends were cut back, 2 bases at V and 2 bases at J, with 9 bases in the middle. The chain's CDR3 is CASSLNPENYGYTF. In DNA, the CDR3 is TGTGCCAGCAGCTTAAACCCAGAAAACTATGGCTACACCTTC.

The V call is TRBV27, the J call TRBJ2-6; D possibly corresponds to TRBD2 (6 bases). V was clipped by 4 bases and J by 0 bases, with 16 bases between them. Germline CDR1 MNHEY, CDR2 SMNVEV (reference sequence). The CDR3 length is 18 residues. The CDR3 coding sequence is TGTGCCAGCAGTTACTCGGGGAGGCCGCCCTCTGGGGCCAACGTCCTGACTTTC. This sequence encodes CASSYSGRPPSGANVLTF.

The V call is TRBV28, the J call TRBJ2-7, with TRBD1 as a possible D gene (5 bases). The CDR3 runs to 15 residues. In germline, CDR1 is MDHEN, CDR2 SYDVKM. The ends were cut back, 2 bases at V and 1 base at J, with 12 bases in the middle. CDR3 coding DNA: TGTGCCAGCAGTTTACTCCCAGGGCTGTCCTACGAGCAGTACTTC. This gives the protein CASSLLPGLSYEQYF. Supplemented by reference TRBV28 and TRBJ2-7, the full variable domain reads DVKVTQSSRYLVKRTGEKVFLECVQDMDHENMFWYRQDPGLGLRLIYFSYDVKMKEKGDIPEGYSVSREKKERFSLILESASTNQTSMYLCASSLLPGLSYEQYFGPGTRLTVT.

This chain's CDR3 is CASSFHRGLKEQYF. CDR3 in DNA: TGTGCCAGCAGCTTTCACAGGGGGCTTAAAGAGCAGTACTTC. The rearrangement joins TRBV7-2 to TRBJ2-7; 9 bases fit TRBD1. The CDR3 is 14 amino acids. CDR1 and CDR2 (germline): SGHTA, FQGNSA. With 3 bases clipped from V and 7 bases from J, the junction kept 7 bases outside the gene matches.

The CDR3 coding sequence is TGCGCCAGCAGCCTGGGACAGGGGGAGAGAGAAAAACTGTTTTTT. Protein sequence: CASSLGQGEREKLFF. J is TRBJ1-4 and V is TRBV4-3, with 11 bases lining up with TRBD1. The CDR3 runs 15 residues. The V segment lost 4 bases and the J segment 8 bases; nucleotides outside the gene matches: 6. In germline, CDR1 is LGHNA, CDR2 YSLEER.

The chain employs TRBV27 and TRBJ2-2, with 11 bases identical to TRBD2. The V gene's germline CDR1 is MNHEY and CDR2 SMNVEV (reference sequence). The V gene end was trimmed by 2 bases and the J gene end by 5 bases; junction bases not matched to a gene: 7. The length of the CDR3 is 17 residues. CDR3 sequence reads: CASSLRLAGHSTGELFF. The CDR3 DNA follows: TGTGCCAGCAGTTTACGACTAGCGGGACATTCAACCGGGGAGCTGTTTTTT.

The chain joins TRBV19 to TRBJ1-2; TRBD1 agrees at 7 bases. The CDR3 length is 12 residues. Germline V CDR1 and CDR2: LNHDA, SQIVND (reference sequence). J was trimmed by 7 bases and V by 4 bases; bases with no gene match: 3. The CDR3 region is CASSKAGGGYTF. The CDR3 coding sequence is TGTGCCAGTAGTAAAGCAGGGGGTGGCTACACCTTC.

The CDR3 DNA sequence: TGTGCCATCAGTGAGGCGGCAAATCAGCCCCAGCATTTT. Protein product: CAISEAANQPQHF. The chain uses TRBV10-3 and TRBJ1-5; D gene uncertain. In germline, CDR1 is ENHRY, CDR2 SYGVKD. V shed 2 bases and J shed 4 bases, with 6 bases lying between them. This CDR3 comprises 13 residues.

This chain connects TRBV4-1 to TRBJ1-1; no clear D gene. The CDR3 runs 15 residues. Per the germline V gene, CDR1 is MGHRA and CDR2 is YSYEKL. V lost 1 base and J lost 4, with 13 bases in between. CDR3: CASSQGVWSGTEAFF. The CDR3 DNA sequence: TGCGCCAGCAGCCAAGGGGTTTGGTCGGGCACTGAAGCTTTCTTT.

This chain connects TRBV15 to TRBJ1-5; D uncertain. Trimming took off 0 bases at V and 9 bases at J, with 6 bases between the two ends. The germline gives CDR1 LNHNV, CDR2 YYDKDF (reference sequence). CDR3 length equals 12 residues. The CDR3 spells CATSRDRRPQHF. The CDR3 DNA is TGTGCCACCAGCAGAGATCGTCGGCCCCAGCATTTT.

The chain uses TRBV10-2 and TRBJ2-1, with D possibly TRBD1 on 6 matching bases. CDR3 size: 15 residues. Trimming stripped 3 bases from V and 8 bases from J, with 17 bases between. Per germline, CDR1 WSHSY and CDR2 SAAADI. CDR3 DNA: TGCGCCAGCAGTGACAGAGGGGGATCGGCCGATGAGCAGTTCTTC. It specifies CASSDRGGSADEQFF.

The rearrangement joins TRBV9 to TRBJ2-5, with 11 bases fitting TRBD2. This CDR3 region has 16 residues. From germline, CDR1 is SGDLS and CDR2 YYNGEE. V was clipped by 0 bases and J by 2 bases; unmatched bases: 3. This chain's CDR3 is CASSVGLAGGQETQYF. The CDR3 nucleotides read TGTGCCAGCAGCGTAGGTCTAGCGGGGGGTCAAGAGACCCAGTACTTC.

The chain joins TRBV9 to TRBJ2-7; TRBD1 matches at 9 bases. CDR3 length: 16 amino acids. Germline V CDR1 and CDR2: SGDLS, YYNGEE. V dropped 3 bases and J dropped 3; count of bases not matched to a gene: 10. The CDR3 sequence: CASSGSGTGHFYEQYF. As DNA, the CDR3 is TGTGCCAGCAGCGGATCCGGGACAGGGCACTTCTACGAGCAGTACTTC.

A word on this clone: This sample includes further DNA sequences coding for the same CDR3. The gene calls are TRBV20-1 and TRBJ1-2; D is uncertain. The V gene lost 3 bases and the J gene lost 7 bases, with 6 bases spanning the gap. Germline CDR1 is DFQATT and CDR2 is SNEGSKA (reference sequence). The CDR3 spans 10 residues. CDR3 DNA sequence: TGCAGTGCTAGGCGGGGTGGCTACACCTTC. This codes for CSARRGGYTF.

The chain recombines TRBV7-2 with TRBJ2-1, with 12 bases aligning to TRBD1. The CDR3 is 16 residues long. Trimming removed 7 bases from V and 8 bases from J; junction bases left unmatched: 12. Germline V gene lookup returns CDR1 SGHTA and CDR2 FQGNSA. CDR3 sequence (DNA): TGTGCCAGCACCCACCCCCGGGACAGGGGGCTCTATGAGCAGTTCTTC. The encoded protein is CASTHPRDRGLYEQFF. The full variable domain, with the rest looked up from reference TRBV7-2 and TRBJ2-1, is GAGVSQSPSNKVTEKGKDVELRCDPISGHTALYWYRQSLGQGLEFLIYFQGNSAPDKSGLPSDRFSAERTGGSVSTLTIQRTQQEDSAVYLCASTHPRDRGLYEQFFGPGTRLTVL.

V usage is TRBV27 and J usage is TRBJ2-7; 7 positions agree with TRBD2. The CDR3 has 20 residues. CDR1 is MNHEY, CDR2 SMNVEV, per germline (reference sequence). The junction had 25 bases not matched to a gene; V was cut back by 5 bases and J by 3 bases. Here the CDR3 DNA reads TGTGCCAGCAGTCGCAACGCCCCAATCACTAGCGCCATGGACTACTACGAGCAGTACTTC. Protein product: CASSRNAPITSAMDYYEQYF.

The CDR3 loop reads CASTLNSGGTGGYTF. DNA for the CDR3: TGTGCCAGCACCCTCAATTCAGGGGGGACGGGTGGCTACACCTTC. J is TRBJ1-2 and V is TRBV27; 7 nucleotides align to TRBD1. The germline gives CDR1 MNHEY, CDR2 SMNVEV (reference sequence). The CDR3 runs 15 residues. J lost 7 bases, V lost 7 bases, and 15 bases had no gene match.

This clone was detected only once. The CDR3 carries no conserved terminal phenylalanine or tryptophan, so it likely arises from a read error. The rearrangement joins TRBV12-5 to TRBJ1-2; a weak D match, TRBD1 (5 bases). The ends were cut back, 4 bases at V and 4 bases at J, with 16 bases in the middle. This CDR3 comprises 15 residues. Per germline, CDR1 LGHNT and CDR2 FRNRAP. The CDR3 region has the DNA TGTGCTAGTGGTTCCCCTAGACAGATTCCCTATGGCTACACCCTC. Protein: CASGSPRQIPYGYTL.

V gene TRBV14 combines with J gene TRBJ1-1; TRBD1 might be the D (6 bases). CDR1 is SGHDN, CDR2 FVKESK, per germline. Trimming pared 0 bases from V and 0 bases from J, leaving 14 bases between. CDR3 length: 17 amino acids. CDR3 loop: CASSQDQGQGMNTEAFF. The DNA of the CDR3 is TGTGCCAGCAGCCAAGATCAGGGGCAGGGGATGAACACTGAAGCTTTCTTT.

The chain links TRBV5-1 to TRBJ1-3, with unresolved D. With 4 bases removed from V and 2 bases from J, the gap between germline ends came to 16 bases. This CDR3 is built from 16 residues. Looked up from germline, CDR1 is SGHRS and CDR2 is YFSETQ. CDR3 coding DNA: TGCGCCAGCAGCCTTTCCTTCGTCAGAACTGGAAACACCATATATTTT. Protein sequence: CASSLSFVRTGNTIYF.

This chain joins TRBV20-1 and TRBJ1-2; D call uncertain. Trimming stripped 6 bases from V and 5 bases from J, with 4 bases between. CDR1 is DFQATT, CDR2 SNEGSKA, per germline (reference sequence). The CDR3 is 9 residues long. CDR3 sequence: CSAMYGYTF. CDR3 coding DNA: TGCAGTGCCATGTATGGCTACACCTTC.

DNA of the CDR3: TGTGCCAGCACCTTCAAGGGAGGGCCAAACACCATATATTTT. Its protein product is CASTFKGGPNTIYF. The chain links TRBV2 to TRBJ1-3; D is unclear. CDR3 length: 14 residues. V dropped 7 bases and J dropped 6 bases, with 16 bases sitting between them. The germline V gene encodes CDR1 SNHLY and CDR2 FYNNEI. The full variable domain, rest sourced from reference TRBV2 and TRBJ1-3, is EPEVTQTPSHQVTQMGQEVILRCVPISNHLYFYWYRQILGQKVEFLVSFYNNEISEKSEIFDDQFSVERPDGSNFTLKIRSTKLEDSAMYFCASTFKGGPNTIYFGEGSWLTVV.

In this sample, this clone turned up once. CDR3 DNA: TGCGCCAGCAGCTTGGGTCACAGGGGCGAGGTCACCGGGGAGCTGTTTTTT. Its translation is CASSLGHRGEVTGELFF. J is TRBJ2-2 and V is TRBV5-1; 7 bases align to TRBD1. This CDR3 has 17 residues. The V gene end was trimmed by 0 bases and the J gene end by 4 bases; junction bases not matched to a gene: 9. Germline V CDR1 and CDR2: SGHRS, YFSETQ.

V usage is TRBV16 and J usage is TRBJ1-1; TRBD1 matches at 7 bases. This CDR3 has 15 residues. V gave up 0 bases and J gave up 1 base; unmatched junction bases: 2. Germline lookup yields CDR1 KGHSY and CDR2 FQNENV. CDR3 sequence: CASSQSGTENTEAFF. The CDR3 DNA sequence: TGTGCCAGCAGCCAATCGGGGACAGAGAACACTGAAGCTTTCTTT.

The rearrangement links TRBV6-1 to TRBJ1-6; D is uncertain. Germline V lookup: CDR1 MNHNS, CDR2 SASEGT. This CDR3 has 21 residues. Deletions cut 2 bases from V and 0 bases from J, with 23 bases between. CDR3 amino acids: CASSETRRRREAGSYNSPLHF. The CDR3 region has the DNA TGTGCCAGCAGTGAAACCCGTAGAAGGAGGGAGGCTGGCTCCTATAATTCACCCCTCCACTTT.